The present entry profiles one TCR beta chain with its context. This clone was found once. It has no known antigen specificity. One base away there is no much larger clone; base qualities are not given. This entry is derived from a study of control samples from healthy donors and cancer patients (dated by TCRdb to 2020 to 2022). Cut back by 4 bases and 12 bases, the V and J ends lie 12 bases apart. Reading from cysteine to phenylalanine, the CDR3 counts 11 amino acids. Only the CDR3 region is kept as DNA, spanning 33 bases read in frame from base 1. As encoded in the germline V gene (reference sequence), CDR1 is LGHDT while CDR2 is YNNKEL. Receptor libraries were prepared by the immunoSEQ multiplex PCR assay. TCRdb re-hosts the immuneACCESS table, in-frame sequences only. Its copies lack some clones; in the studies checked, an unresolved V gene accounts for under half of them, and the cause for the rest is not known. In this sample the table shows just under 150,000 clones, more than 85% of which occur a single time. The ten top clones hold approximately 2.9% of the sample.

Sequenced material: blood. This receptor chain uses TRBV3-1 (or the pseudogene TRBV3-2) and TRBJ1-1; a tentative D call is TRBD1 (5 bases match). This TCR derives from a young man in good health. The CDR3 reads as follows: CASSRGRVTFF. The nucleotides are TGTGCCAGCAGCCGCGGCAGGGTAACTTTCTTT.